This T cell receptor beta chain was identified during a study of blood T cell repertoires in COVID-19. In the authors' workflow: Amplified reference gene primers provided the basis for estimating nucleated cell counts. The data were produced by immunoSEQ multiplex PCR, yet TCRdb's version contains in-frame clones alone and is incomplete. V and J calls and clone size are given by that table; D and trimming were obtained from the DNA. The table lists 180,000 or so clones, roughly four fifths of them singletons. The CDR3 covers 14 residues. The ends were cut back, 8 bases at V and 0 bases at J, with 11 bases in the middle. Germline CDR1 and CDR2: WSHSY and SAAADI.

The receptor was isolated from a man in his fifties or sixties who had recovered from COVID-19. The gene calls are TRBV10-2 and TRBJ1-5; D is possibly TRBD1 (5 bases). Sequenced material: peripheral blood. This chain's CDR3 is CASSQALSNQPQHF. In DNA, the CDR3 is TGCGCCAGCTCACAGGCCCTTAGCAATCAGCCCCAGCATTTT.